The present entry profiles one T cell receptor beta chain with its context. The data are from a study of blood T cell repertoires in COVID-19. Study-wide background: Whether acute or convalescent, the COVID-19 samples came from the United States, Italy and Spain. PBMCs, B-cell-depleted T cells, or T cells provided the cDNA or gDNA that made up the material.

V shed 1 base and J 8 bases; nucleotides not matched to a gene: 10. From germline, CDR1 is GTSNPN and CDR2 SVGIG (reference sequence). The CDR3 is 15 amino acids. Methods used by the authors: Reference gene primer amplification gave nucleated cell count estimates. Produced via immunoSEQ multiplex PCR; TCRdb's table is partial and in-frame only. V, J and clone size were drawn from that table, and D and trimming were deduced from the DNA. The table includes 30,000 to 40,000 clones, 85% to 90% detected once. The sequencing sample was made of peripheral blood. This chain joins TRBV30 and TRBJ1-4; 7 bases are shared with TRBD1. The source is a man between 60 and 75 years old with active or convalescent COVID-19. The CDR3 sequence is CAWSAQQGFGEKLFF. DNA for the CDR3: TGTGCCTGGAGTGCTCAACAGGGGTTTGGAGAAAAACTGTTTTTT.